The 29 T cell receptor beta chains below were found in one sample sequenced in a study of cytomegalovirus exposure and HLA in healthy donors. TCRdb's table, derived via immunoSEQ multiplex PCR, lists solely in-frame clones and lacks some. Of some 250,000 clones listed, roughly 90% are singletons. Sequences were obtained from PBMCs. The source is a woman aged 18-35 years in good health and CMV-seronegative.

This clone turned up a few times. The rearrangement uses TRBV9 and TRBJ1-2; D is unclear. The CDR3 totals 13 residues. The germline V gene encodes CDR1 SGDLS and CDR2 YYNGEE. Trimming cost V 6 bases and J 8 bases, with 17 bases left between them. DNA of the CDR3: TGTGCCAGCAACATTGACACCTCTAGCGGCTACACCTTC. Its protein is CASNIDTSSGYTF.

This clone was picked up one time. The V call is TRBV6-1, the J call TRBJ2-5, with D uncertain. The length of the CDR3 is 13 residues. Per the germline V gene, CDR1 is MNHNS and CDR2 is SASEGT. Trimming removed 2 bases from V and 5 bases from J, with 9 bases in between. CDR3: CASSEPYYETQYF. CDR3 bases: TGTGCCAGCAGTGAACCCTACTACGAGACCCAGTACTTC.

J is TRBJ2-1 and V is TRBV4-1; 9 bases are a match to TRBD2. Germline CDR1 reads MGHRA; CDR2 reads YSYEKL. This CDR3 has 17 amino acids. Trimming at V came to 0 bases and at J to 3 bases, leaving 6 bases not matched to a gene. The CDR3 protein is CASSQERLAGNYNEQFF. The CDR3 nucleotides read TGCGCCAGCAGCCAAGAAAGGCTAGCGGGAAACTACAATGAGCAGTTCTTC.

A single count supports this clone. Other DNA sequences from this sample encode an identical CDR3 as well. The chain carries TRBV5-1 and TRBJ1-1; D not resolved. Trimming removed 0 bases at V and 1 base at J, with 7 bases between. The length of the CDR3 is 14 residues. Germline-derived CDR1 and CDR2 are SGHRS and YFSETQ. The CDR3 DNA reads TGCGCCAGCAGCTTGGCCGAGGGGAACACTGAAGCTTTCTTT. Translated, it gives CASSLAEGNTEAFF.

The chain carries TRBV4-1 and TRBJ2-1; D is unclear. This CDR3 comprises 14 residues. V lost 2 bases to trimming and J lost 8 bases, with 13 bases between them. CDR1 and CDR2 from the germline V gene are MGHRA and YSYEKL. The CDR3: CASSQQARRDEQFF. The DNA for the CDR3 is TGCGCCAGCAGCCAACAAGCGCGTCGCGATGAGCAGTTCTTC.

The chain links TRBV20-1 to TRBJ2-1, with a tentative D call TRBD2 (6 bases). CDR3 length equals 11 residues. V lost 6 bases to trimming and J lost 12 bases, with 15 bases between them. CDR1 is DFQATT and CDR2 is SNEGSKA in the germline V gene (reference sequence). The CDR3 protein is CSARGTGGQFF. The CDR3 nucleotides read TGCAGTGCGCGAGGGACCGGGGGGCAGTTCTTC.

CDR3 DNA: TGTGCCAGCAGGCTACAGGGTAAATCTGAAGCTTTCTTT. It translates to CASRLQGKSEAFF. This chain joins TRBV6-1 and TRBJ1-1, with TRBD1 as a possible D gene (6 bases). CDR1 is MNHNS and CDR2 is SASEGT in the germline V gene. The V and J ends lost 6 bases and 6 bases respectively, with 14 bases between them. The CDR3 covers 13 residues.

V and J are TRBV7-9 and TRBJ1-4; TRBD1 is a possible D gene (6 bases). CDR1 is SEHNR and CDR2 is FQNEAQ in the germline V gene (reference sequence). The CDR3 contains 18 residues. The germline V and J ends were trimmed by 4 bases and 8 bases, with 26 bases remaining between them. CDR3 loop: CASSSLHRTGTTREKLFF. DNA of the CDR3: TGTGCCAGCAGCTCCCTTCACCGAACCGGGACAACTCGGGAAAAACTGTTTTTT. The whole variable domain, filled in from reference TRBV7-9 and TRBJ1-4, reads DTGVSQNPRHKITKRGQNVTFRCDPISEHNRLYWYRQTLGQGPEFLTYFQNEAQLEKSRLLSDRFSAERPKGSFSTLEIQRTEQGDSAMYLCASSSLHRTGTTREKLFFGSGTQLSVL.

The chain employs TRBV5-1 and TRBJ2-3; D possibly corresponds to TRBD1 (6 bases). This CDR3 contains 15 residues. Trimming removed 0 bases from V and 2 bases from J, with 10 bases in between. In germline, CDR1 is SGHRS, CDR2 YFSETQ. The CDR3 spells CASSLGTGTTDTQYF. CDR3 coding DNA: TGCGCCAGCAGCTTGGGTACAGGGACCACAGATACGCAGTATTTT.

The chain's CDR3 is CASSIWDLDTQYF. The CDR3 nucleotides read TGTGCCAGTAGTATTTGGGACTTGGATACGCAGTATTTT. The V gene is TRBV19, the J gene TRBJ2-3; the D gene is possibly TRBD2 (6 bases). There are 13 residues in the CDR3. V lost 3 bases, J lost 6 bases, and 10 bases lay in between. Germline CDR1 reads LNHDA; CDR2 reads SQIVND (reference sequence).

The chain's CDR3 is CASREQGYGTYNSPLHF. The CDR3 DNA reads as TGTGCCAGCAGAGAACAGGGATATGGCACCTATAATTCACCCCTCCACTTT. V usage is TRBV27 and J usage is TRBJ1-6, with D perhaps matching TRBD1 (6 bases). CDR1 is MNHEY and CDR2 is SMNVEV in the germline V gene (reference sequence). Trimming stripped 6 bases from V and 2 bases from J, with 17 bases between. There are 17 residues in the CDR3.

Written as DNA, the CDR3 is TGTGCCATCAGTGTGGACAGGTACTCCGAAGCTTTCTTT. Its translation is CAISVDRYSEAFF. The genes are TRBV10-3 and TRBJ1-1; the match to TRBD1 covers 7 bases. The CDR3 covers 13 residues. Germline V gives CDR1 ENHRY, CDR2 SYGVKD. With V trimmed by 4 bases and J by 8 bases, 7 bases remained unmatched.

The chain employs TRBV9 and TRBJ2-5; 9 nucleotides agree with TRBD1. The CDR3 consists of 15 residues. V gave up 4 bases and J gave up 5 bases; unmatched junction bases: 9. CDR1 and CDR2 (germline): SGDLS, YYNGEE. CDR3 bases: TGTGCCAGCAGCCCATACCGGGACAGGGCGGAGACCCAGTACTTC. Amino acids: CASSPYRDRAETQYF.

The V call is TRBV9, the J call TRBJ2-1; TRBD2 aligns across 9 bases. The ends lost 3 bases at V and 0 bases at J; junction bases unmatched: 13. CDR1 and CDR2 (germline): SGDLS, YYNGEE. The CDR3 covers 19 residues. CDR3 residues: CASSASVRSSGNSYNEQFF. DNA for the CDR3: TGTGCCAGCAGCGCCTCCGTCAGGTCTAGCGGGAACTCCTACAATGAGCAGTTCTTC.

The chain recombines TRBV30 with TRBJ2-7; TRBD1 is a possible D gene (6 bases). The germline V gene has CDR1 GTSNPN and CDR2 SVGIG (reference sequence). This CDR3 region has 13 residues. Deletions cut 5 bases from V and 3 bases from J, with 14 bases between. This CDR3 is CAWGGMNLYEQYF. The CDR3 region has the DNA TGTGCCTGGGGGGGCATGAACCTCTACGAGCAGTACTTC.

The genes are TRBV27 and TRBJ1-5; D uncertain. The CDR3 totals 17 residues. V shed 3 bases and J shed 5 bases, with 20 bases lying between them. Germline-derived CDR1 and CDR2 are MNHEY and SMNVEV (reference sequence). CDR3 DNA sequence: TGTGCCAGCAGTTTTAACCCCCCCTGGGTGGCGGATCAGCCCCAGCATTTT. Protein sequence: CASSFNPPWVADQPQHF.

The rearrangement links TRBV6-5 to TRBJ2-7; D not resolved. Trimming took off 3 bases at V and 0 bases at J, with 15 bases between the two ends. The CDR3 runs 16 residues. Germline-derived CDR1 and CDR2 are MNHEY and SVGAGI. CDR3 protein: CASSYSTLAGSYEQYF. For the CDR3, the DNA is TGTGCCAGCAGTTATTCCACCCTTGCAGGCTCCTACGAGCAGTACTTC.

The V call is TRBV5-4, the J call TRBJ2-7; 10 bases fit TRBD1. From germline, CDR1 is SGHNT and CDR2 YYREEE (reference sequence). The CDR3 extends over 17 amino acids. J was trimmed by 2 bases and V by 0 bases; bases with no gene match: 8. This chain's CDR3 is CASSLDLGQGPAYEQYV. DNA for the CDR3: TGTGCCAGCAGCTTGGATTTGGGACAGGGGCCCGCCTACGAGCAGTACGTC.

This chain joins TRBV7-2 and TRBJ2-7; 8 bases match TRBD1. J gave up 2 bases and V 5 bases, and 8 bases lay outside the gene matches. Germline CDR1 is SGHTA and CDR2 is FQGNSA. This CDR3 is 15 amino acids long. The CDR3 DNA reads TGTGCCAGCAGCGCGACAGGGGAGGACCCCTACGAGCAGTACTTC. Protein: CASSATGEDPYEQYF.

This chain joins TRBV14 and TRBJ2-7; 13 bases line up with TRBD2. There are 15 residues in the CDR3. The ends lost 4 bases at V and 2 bases at J; junction bases unmatched: 2. Germline CDR1 is SGHDN and CDR2 is FVKESK. CDR3 sequence reads: CASSPLAGGAYEQYF. CDR3 in DNA: TGTGCCAGCAGCCCACTAGCGGGGGGGGCCTACGAGCAGTACTTC.

The chain joins TRBV5-4 to TRBJ2-1, with 8 bases aligning to TRBD2. The germline V gene has CDR1 SGHNT and CDR2 YYREEE (reference sequence). J gave up 5 bases and V 4 bases, and 8 bases lay outside the gene matches. The CDR3 has 15 amino acids. The CDR3 spells CASSAVSGGHNEQFF. Written as DNA, the CDR3 is TGTGCCAGCAGCGCCGTATCGGGGGGGCACAATGAGCAGTTCTTC.

The chain has TRBV19 and TRBJ1-2, with unresolved D. Trimming stripped 7 bases from V and 3 bases from J, with 18 bases between. Germline lookup yields CDR1 LNHDA and CDR2 SQIVND (reference sequence). The CDR3 has 15 amino acids. Written as DNA, the CDR3 is TGTGCCAGTACCGCGCTCGGGGTGGTGGACTATGGCTACACCTTC. The encoded protein is CASTALGVVDYGYTF.

This chain uses TRBV6-4 with TRBJ2-2; a weak D match, TRBD1 (7 bases). Germline CDR1 and CDR2: MRHNA and SNTAGT. V was pared by 5 bases and J by 2 bases, with 12 bases between. The CDR3 length is 15 residues. The CDR3 coding sequence is TGTGCCAGCAGTCCCAGGGGGGAAAACACCGGGGAGCTGTTTTTT. It translates to CASSPRGENTGELFF.

J is TRBJ1-1 and V is TRBV15, with TRBD1 matching 7 bases. Germline-derived CDR1 and CDR2 are LNHNV and YYDKDF (reference sequence). The trim removed 0 bases at V and 1 base at J, leaving 5 bases unmatched. The length of the CDR3 is 16 residues. The DNA of the CDR3 is TGTGCCACCAGCAGAGAGAGGGCAGGGGGGAACACTGAAGCTTTCTTT. Its protein is CATSRERAGGNTEAFF. The full variable domain, in which reference TRBV15 and TRBJ1-1 provide the parts outside the CDR3, is DAMVIQNPRYQVTQFGKPVTLSCSQTLNHNVMYWYQQKSSQAPKLLFHYYDKDFNNEADTPDNFQSRRPNTSFCFLDIRSPGLGDTAMYLCATSRERAGGNTEAFFGQGTRLTVV.

V usage is TRBV28 and J usage is TRBJ2-3; 10 bases map to TRBD1. Germline V CDR1 and CDR2: MDHEN, SYDVKM. This CDR3 is 15 amino acids long. Trimming at V came to 6 bases and at J to 8 bases, leaving 11 bases not matched to a gene. CDR3 amino acids: CASSLRDRGTGTQYF. CDR3 nucleotides: TGTGCCAGCAGCCTCCGGGACAGGGGTACCGGTACGCAGTATTTT.

The rearrangement uses TRBV5-1 and TRBJ2-7; D perhaps matches TRBD1 (6 bases). The ends were cut back, 4 bases at V and 4 bases at J, with 21 bases in the middle. This CDR3 has 16 residues. The germline V gene has CDR1 SGHRS and CDR2 YFSETQ. CDR3 region: CASSPCRTGNKYEQYV. The CDR3, as DNA: TGCGCCAGCAGCCCGTGTCGAACAGGGAACAAGTACGAGCAGTACGTC.

The V and J genes are TRBV12-5 and TRBJ2-3; D call uncertain. V lost 0 bases and J lost 1, with 11 bases in between. Germline CDR1 reads LGHNT; CDR2 reads FRNRAP. The CDR3 is 16 residues long. The CDR3 sequence is CASGLVLTGGTDTQYF. The CDR3 DNA reads as TGTGCTAGTGGTTTGGTATTAACGGGTGGCACAGATACGCAGTATTTT.

J is TRBJ1-1 and V is TRBV5-1; tentative D call: TRBD1 (5 bases). CDR3 length equals 14 residues. The V end lost 4 bases, the J end lost 4 bases, and 14 bases lay between the germline ends. From germline, CDR1 is SGHRS and CDR2 YFSETQ. The CDR3 DNA reads as TGCGCCAGCAGCCAGGGCGATAGGGGCACTGAAGCTTTCTTT. It is translated as CASSQGDRGTEAFF.

The chain carries TRBV11-2 and TRBJ2-3; the D gene is possibly TRBD2 (5 bases). Germline CDR1 is SGHAT and CDR2 is FQNNGV. The CDR3 covers 14 residues. V gave up 1 base and J gave up 2 bases, with 7 bases separating them. The CDR3 bases are TGTGCCAGCAGCTTAGTCGGGGACACAGATACGCAGTATTTT. Translated: CASSLVGDTDTQYF.